This paragraph reports one T cell receptor beta chain. The data derive from a study of blood T cell repertoires in COVID-19. Across the study: The United States, Italy and Spain provided the acute and convalescent COVID-19 samples.

J lost 7 bases, V lost 1 base, and 6 bases had no gene match. CDR3 size: 15 residues. Germline-derived CDR1 and CDR2 are LNHNV and YYDKDF (reference sequence). As processed by the authors: Reference gene primer amplification gave nucleated cell count estimates. TCRdb keeps only in-frame clones here, not all; method: immunoSEQ multiplex PCR. V, J and clone size derive from that table, while D and trimming were established from the DNA sequence. Of 75,000 to 100,000 clones detected, over 65% appear once; the ten largest clones hold about 10%. The chain joins TRBV15 to TRBJ1-5, with 8 positions matching TRBD1. This sequence originates from a human donor in a cohort sampled during active COVID-19. Sequenced input: peripheral blood. The CDR3 coding sequence is TGTGCCACCAGCAGAGGGACAGGGCTTTGGCAGCCCCAGCATTTT. Residues: CATSRGTGLWQPQHF.